This TCR beta chain is drawn from a study of blood T cell repertoires in COVID-19. Study at large: Samples came from the United States, Italy and Spain, spanning acute and convalescent COVID-19.

The CDR3 totals 15 residues. Trimming cost V 4 bases and J 8 bases; bases outside gene matches: 6. Per germline, CDR1 SNHLY and CDR2 FYNNEI. Profiled with immunoSEQ multiplex PCR; TCRdb holds only in-frame clones, not every one. Of approximately 280,000 clones in the sample, nearly 90% were seen once. The TCR comes from a young man with active or convalescent COVID-19. The V call is TRBV2, the J call TRBJ2-1; 12 bases map to TRBD2. Specimen: peripheral blood. The CDR3 sequence: CASSVLTSGGDEQFF. CDR3 coding DNA: TGTGCCAGCAGTGTTCTGACTAGCGGGGGCGATGAGCAGTTCTTC. Complete variable domain (other parts from reference TRBV2 and TRBJ2-1): EPEVTQTPSHQVTQMGQEVILRCVPISNHLYFYWYRQILGQKVEFLVSFYNNEISEKSEIFDDQFSVERPDGSNFTLKIRSTKLEDSAMYFCASSVLTSGGDEQFFGPGTRLTVL.